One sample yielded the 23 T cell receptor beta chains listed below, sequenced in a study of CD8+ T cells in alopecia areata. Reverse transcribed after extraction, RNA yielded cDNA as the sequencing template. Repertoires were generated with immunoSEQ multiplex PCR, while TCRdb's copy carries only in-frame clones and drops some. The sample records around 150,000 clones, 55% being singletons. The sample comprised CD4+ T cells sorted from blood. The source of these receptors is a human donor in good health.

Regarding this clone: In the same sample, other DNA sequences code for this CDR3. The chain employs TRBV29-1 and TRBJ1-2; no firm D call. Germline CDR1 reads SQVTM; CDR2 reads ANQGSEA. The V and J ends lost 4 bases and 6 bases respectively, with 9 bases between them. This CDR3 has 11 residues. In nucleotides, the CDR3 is TGCAGCGTTGGTCCGGGTGATGGCTACACCTTC. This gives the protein CSVGPGDGYTF.

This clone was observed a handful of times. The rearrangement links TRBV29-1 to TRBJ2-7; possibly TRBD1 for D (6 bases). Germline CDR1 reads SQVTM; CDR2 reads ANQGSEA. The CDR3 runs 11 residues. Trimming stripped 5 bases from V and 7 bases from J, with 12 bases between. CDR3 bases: TGCAGCGTTCGTGCAGGGGAGGAGCAGTACTTC. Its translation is CSVRAGEEQYF.

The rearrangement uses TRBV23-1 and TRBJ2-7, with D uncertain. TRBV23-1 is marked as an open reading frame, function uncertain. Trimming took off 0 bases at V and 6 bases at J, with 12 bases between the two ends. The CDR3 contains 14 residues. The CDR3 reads CASSQSGTPGEQYF. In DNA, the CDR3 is TGCGCCAGCAGTCAATCGGGAACCCCGGGCGAGCAGTACTTC.

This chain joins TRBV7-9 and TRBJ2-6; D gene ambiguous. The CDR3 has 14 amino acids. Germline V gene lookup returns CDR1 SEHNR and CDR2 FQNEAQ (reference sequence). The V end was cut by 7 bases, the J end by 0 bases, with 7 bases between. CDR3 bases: TGTGCCAGCACAAAGAACTCTGGGGCCAACGTCCTGACTTTC. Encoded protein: CASTKNSGANVLTF.

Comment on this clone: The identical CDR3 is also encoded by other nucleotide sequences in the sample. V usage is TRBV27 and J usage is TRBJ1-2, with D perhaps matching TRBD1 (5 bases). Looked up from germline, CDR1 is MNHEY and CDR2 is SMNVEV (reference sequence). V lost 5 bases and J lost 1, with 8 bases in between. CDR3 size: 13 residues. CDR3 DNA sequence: TGTGCCAGCAGTCTCCAGGGTAACTATGGCTACACCTTC. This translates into CASSLQGNYGYTF.

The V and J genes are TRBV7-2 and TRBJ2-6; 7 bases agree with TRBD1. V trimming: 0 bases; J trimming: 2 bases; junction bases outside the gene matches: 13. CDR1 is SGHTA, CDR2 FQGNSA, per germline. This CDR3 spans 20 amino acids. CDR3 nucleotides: TGTGCCAGCAGCTTAGCGTTTGACAGGGTAAAGGAGGCTGGGGCCAACGTCCTGACTTTC. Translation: CASSLAFDRVKEAGANVLTF.

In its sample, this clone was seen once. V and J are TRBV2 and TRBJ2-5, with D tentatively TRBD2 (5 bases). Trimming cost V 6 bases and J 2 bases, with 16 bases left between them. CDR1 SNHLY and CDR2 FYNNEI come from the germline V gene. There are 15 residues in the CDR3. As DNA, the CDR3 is TGTGCCAGCAGCGGACGGGGTGCTCCTCAAGAGACCCAGTACTTC. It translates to CASSGRGAPQETQYF. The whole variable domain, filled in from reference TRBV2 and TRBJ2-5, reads EPEVTQTPSHQVTQMGQEVILRCVPISNHLYFYWYRQILGQKVEFLVSFYNNEISEKSEIFDDQFSVERPDGSNFTLKIRSTKLEDSAMYFCASSGRGAPQETQYFGPGTRLLVL.

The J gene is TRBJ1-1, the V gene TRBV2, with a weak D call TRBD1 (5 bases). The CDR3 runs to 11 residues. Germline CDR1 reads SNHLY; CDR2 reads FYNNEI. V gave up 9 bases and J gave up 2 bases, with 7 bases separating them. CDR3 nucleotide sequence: TGTGCCAGGACAGCCAACACTGAAGCTTTCTTT. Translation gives CARTANTEAFF.

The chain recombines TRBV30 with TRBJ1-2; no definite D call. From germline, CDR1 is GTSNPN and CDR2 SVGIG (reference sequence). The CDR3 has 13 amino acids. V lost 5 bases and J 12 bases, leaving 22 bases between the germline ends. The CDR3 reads CAWGQGGPTYHTF. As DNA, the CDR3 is TGTGCCTGGGGGCAAGGAGGGCCCACTTACCACACCTTC. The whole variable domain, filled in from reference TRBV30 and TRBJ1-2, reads SQTIHQWPATLVQPVGSPLSLECTVEGTSNPNLYWYRQAAGRGLQLLFYSVGIGQISSEVPQNLSASRPQDRQFILSSKKLLLSDSGFYLCAWGQGGPTYHTFGSGTRLTVV.

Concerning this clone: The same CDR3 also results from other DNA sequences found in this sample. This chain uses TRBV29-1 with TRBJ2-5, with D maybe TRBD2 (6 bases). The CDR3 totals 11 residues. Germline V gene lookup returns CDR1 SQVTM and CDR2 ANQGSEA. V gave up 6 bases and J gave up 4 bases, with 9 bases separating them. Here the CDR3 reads CSVRAGETQYF. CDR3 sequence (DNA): TGCAGCGTGAGAGCGGGAGAGACCCAGTACTTC.

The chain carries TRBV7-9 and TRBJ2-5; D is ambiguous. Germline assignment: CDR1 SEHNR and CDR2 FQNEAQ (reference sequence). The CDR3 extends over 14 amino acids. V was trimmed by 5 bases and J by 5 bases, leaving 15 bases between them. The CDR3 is CASSRLAAGETQYF. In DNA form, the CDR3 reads TGTGCCAGCAGCCGTCTGGCGGCTGGCGAGACCCAGTACTTC.

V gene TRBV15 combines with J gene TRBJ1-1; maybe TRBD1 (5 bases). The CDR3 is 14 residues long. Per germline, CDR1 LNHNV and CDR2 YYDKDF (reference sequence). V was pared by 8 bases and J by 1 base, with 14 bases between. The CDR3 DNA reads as TGTGCCACCCGGACTGAGGGGTGGAACACTGAAGCTTTCTTT. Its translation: CATRTEGWNTEAFF.

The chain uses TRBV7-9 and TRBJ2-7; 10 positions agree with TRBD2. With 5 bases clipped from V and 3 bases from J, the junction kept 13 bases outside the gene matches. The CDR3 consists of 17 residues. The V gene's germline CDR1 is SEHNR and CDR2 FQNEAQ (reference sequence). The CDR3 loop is CASSTTRTSGTFYEQYF. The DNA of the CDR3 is TGTGCCAGCAGCACCACCCGGACTAGCGGAACCTTCTACGAGCAGTACTTC.

The CDR3 region is CASSGVVWHSNQPQHF. CDR3 nucleotides: TGTGCCAGCAGTGGGGTAGTTTGGCATAGCAATCAGCCCCAGCATTTT. This chain connects TRBV6-4 to TRBJ1-5; D is unclear. This CDR3 is 16 amino acids long. CDR1 MRHNA and CDR2 SNTAGT come from the germline V gene. V was shortened by 4 bases and J by 0 bases, with 13 bases between the two germline ends.

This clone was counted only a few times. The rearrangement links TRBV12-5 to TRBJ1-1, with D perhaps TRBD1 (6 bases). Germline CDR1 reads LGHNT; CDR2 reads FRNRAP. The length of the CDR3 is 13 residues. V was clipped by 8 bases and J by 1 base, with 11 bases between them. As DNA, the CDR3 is TGTGCTAGTAGATTAGGGGGGAACACTGAAGCTTTCTTT. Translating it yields CASRLGGNTEAFF.

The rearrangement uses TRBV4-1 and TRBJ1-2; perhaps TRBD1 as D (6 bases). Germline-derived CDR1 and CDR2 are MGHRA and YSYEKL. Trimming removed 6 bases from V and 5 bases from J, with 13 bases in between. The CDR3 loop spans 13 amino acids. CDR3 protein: CASSFKDRYGYTF. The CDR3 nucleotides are TGCGCCAGCAGTTTTAAGGACAGATATGGCTACACCTTC.

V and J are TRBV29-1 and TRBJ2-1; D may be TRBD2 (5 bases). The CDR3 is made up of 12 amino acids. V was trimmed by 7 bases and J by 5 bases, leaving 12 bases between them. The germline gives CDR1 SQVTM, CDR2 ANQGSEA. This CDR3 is CSANSAHNEQFF. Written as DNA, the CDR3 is TGCAGCGCCAATAGCGCCCACAATGAGCAGTTCTTC.

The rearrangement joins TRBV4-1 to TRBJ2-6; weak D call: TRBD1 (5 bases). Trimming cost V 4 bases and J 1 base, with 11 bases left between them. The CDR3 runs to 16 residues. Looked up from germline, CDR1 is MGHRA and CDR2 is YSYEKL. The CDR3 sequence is CASSLVRASGANVLTF. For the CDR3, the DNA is TGCGCCAGCAGCCTGGTCAGGGCATCTGGGGCCAACGTCCTGACTTTC.

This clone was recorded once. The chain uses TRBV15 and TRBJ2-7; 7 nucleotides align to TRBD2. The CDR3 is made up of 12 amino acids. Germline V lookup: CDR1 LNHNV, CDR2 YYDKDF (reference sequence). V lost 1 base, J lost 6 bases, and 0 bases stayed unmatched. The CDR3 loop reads CATSRGEGEQYF. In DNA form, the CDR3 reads TGTGCCACCAGCAGAGGGGAGGGCGAGCAGTACTTC.

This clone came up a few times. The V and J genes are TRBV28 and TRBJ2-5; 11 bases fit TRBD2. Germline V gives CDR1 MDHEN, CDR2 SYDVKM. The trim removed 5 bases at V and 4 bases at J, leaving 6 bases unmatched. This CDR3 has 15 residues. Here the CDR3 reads CASSPLAGGRETQYF. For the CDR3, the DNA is TGTGCCAGCAGTCCCTTAGCGGGAGGGCGAGAGACCCAGTACTTC. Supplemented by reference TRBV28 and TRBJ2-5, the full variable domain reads DVKVTQSSRYLVKRTGEKVFLECVQDMDHENMFWYRQDPGLGLRLIYFSYDVKMKEKGDIPEGYSVSREKKERFSLILESASTNQTSMYLCASSPLAGGRETQYFGPGTRLLVL.

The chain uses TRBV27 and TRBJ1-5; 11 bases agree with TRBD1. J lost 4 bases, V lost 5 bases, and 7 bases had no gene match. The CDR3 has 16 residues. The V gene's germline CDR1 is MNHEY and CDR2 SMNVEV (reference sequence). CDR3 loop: CASSPGDRGNNQPQHF. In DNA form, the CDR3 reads TGTGCCAGCAGTCCTGGGGACAGGGGGAATAATCAGCCCCAGCATTTT.

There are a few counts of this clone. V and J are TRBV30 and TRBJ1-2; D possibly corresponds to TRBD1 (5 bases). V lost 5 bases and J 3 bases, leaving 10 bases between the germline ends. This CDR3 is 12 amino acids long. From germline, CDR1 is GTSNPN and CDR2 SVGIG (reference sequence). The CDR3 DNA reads TGTGCCTGGGCTCGACAGTACTATGGCTACACCTTC. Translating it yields CAWARQYYGYTF.

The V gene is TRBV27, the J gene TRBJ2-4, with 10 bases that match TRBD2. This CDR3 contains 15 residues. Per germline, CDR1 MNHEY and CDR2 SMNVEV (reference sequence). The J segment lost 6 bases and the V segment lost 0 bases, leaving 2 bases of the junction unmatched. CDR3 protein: CASSLSRLAGNIQYF. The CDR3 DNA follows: TGTGCCAGCAGTTTATCCAGACTAGCGGGAAACATTCAGTACTTC.